The present TCR beta chain was sequenced within a study of T cell responses to AZD1222 COVID-19 vaccine. Only in-frame clones appear in the TCRdb table, and some are missing; sequencing was by immunoSEQ multiplex PCR. The repertoire holds about 100,000 clones, about 87% seen once, with about 3% in the top ten. Germline values: CDR1 LNHNV, CDR2 YYDKDF (reference sequence). V was cut by 0 bases and J by 3 bases, with 8 bases left in between. This CDR3 is 14 amino acids long. Study findings and constraints: Just five or six AZD1222 recipients were seropositive at baseline.

This clone was recorded once. Its cognate antigen is unknown. The receptor was isolated from an adult in good health. This sample comprised peripheral blood, obtained on day 0 of AZD1222 vaccination. This chain links TRBV15 with TRBJ1-1; D is ambiguous. This CDR3 reads CATSREFADTEAFF. The CDR3 nucleotides read TGTGCCACCAGCAGAGAGTTCGCCGACACTGAAGCTTTCTTT.